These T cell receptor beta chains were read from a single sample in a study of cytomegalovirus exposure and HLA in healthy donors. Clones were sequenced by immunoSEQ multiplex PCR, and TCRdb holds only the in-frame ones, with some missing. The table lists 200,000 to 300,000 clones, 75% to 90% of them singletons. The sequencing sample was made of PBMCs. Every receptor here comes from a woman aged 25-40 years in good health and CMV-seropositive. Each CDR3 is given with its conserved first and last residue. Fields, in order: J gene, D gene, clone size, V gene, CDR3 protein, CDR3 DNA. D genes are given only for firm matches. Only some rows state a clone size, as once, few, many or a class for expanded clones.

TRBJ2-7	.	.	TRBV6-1	CASSEVGRDYEQYF	TGTGCCAGCAGTGAAGTGGGCAGGGACTACGAGCAGTACTTC
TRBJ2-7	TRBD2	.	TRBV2	CASTSTSGRIYEQYF	TGTGCCAGCACCTCGACCAGCGGGAGGATCTACGAGCAGTACTTC
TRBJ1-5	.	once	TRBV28	CASSPGGRGPNQPQHF	TGTGCCAGCAGCCCGGGGGGACGGGGGCCCAATCAGCCCCAGCATTTT
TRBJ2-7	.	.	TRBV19	CASSIELTYEQYF	TGTGCCAGTAGTATAGAACTAACCTACGAGCAGTACTTC
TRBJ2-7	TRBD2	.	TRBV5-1	CASSSFSGRGYEQYF	TGCGCCAGCAGCTCGTTTAGCGGGAGGGGCTACGAGCAGTACTTC
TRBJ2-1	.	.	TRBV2	CASIPGSYNEQFF	TGTGCCAGCATCCCGGGCTCCTACAATGAGCAGTTCTTC
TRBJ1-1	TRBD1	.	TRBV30	CAWSVQGSSLAEAFF	TGTGCCTGGAGTGTACAGGGGAGCAGCCTGGCTGAAGCTTTCTTT
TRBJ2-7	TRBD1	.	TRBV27	CASSLTGVRRSYEQYF	TGTGCCAGCAGTCTAACAGGGGTCCGTCGCTCCTACGAGCAGTACTTC
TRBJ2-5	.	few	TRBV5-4	CASSPRAGETQYF	TGTGCCAGCAGCCCTCGGGCGGGGGAGACCCAGTACTTC
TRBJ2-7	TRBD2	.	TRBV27	CASSLAQPGLATEQYF	TGTGCCAGCAGTTTGGCCCAACCGGGACTAGCGACCGAGCAGTACTTC
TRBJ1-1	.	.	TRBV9	CASSVLQGNTEAFF	TGTGCCAGCAGCGTGTTACAGGGCAACACTGAAGCTTTCTTT
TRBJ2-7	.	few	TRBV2	CASRGGNQEQYF	TGTGCCAGCAGGGGCGGGAACCAGGAGCAGTACTTC
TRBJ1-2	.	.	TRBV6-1	CASSEARFYGYTF	TGTGCCAGCAGTGAAGCGCGCTTCTATGGCTACACCTTC
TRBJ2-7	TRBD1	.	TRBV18	CASSPGTGGIYEQYF	TGTGCCAGCTCACCCGGGACAGGGGGCATCTACGAGCAGTACTTC
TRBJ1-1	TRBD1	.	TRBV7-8	CASSQKVPGQGFGDTEAFF	TGTGCCAGCAGCCAGAAGGTGCCTGGACAGGGGTTTGGCGACACTGAAGCTTTCTTT
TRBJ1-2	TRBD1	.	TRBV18	CASSMDRANYGYTF	TGTGCCAGCTCAATGGACAGGGCAAACTATGGCTACACCTTC
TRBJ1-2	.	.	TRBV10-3	CAISEWGPGYTF	TGTGCCATCAGTGAGTGGGGGCCGGGCTACACCTTC
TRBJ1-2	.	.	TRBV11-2	CASSGDIYGYTF	TGTGCCAGCAGCGGGGACATTTATGGCTACACCTTC
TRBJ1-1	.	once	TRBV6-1	CASSEKRHAGGSSEAFF	TGTGCCAGCAGTGAAAAACGTCATGCGGGAGGTTCTTCTGAAGCTTTCTTT
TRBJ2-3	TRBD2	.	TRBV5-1	CASSLGGLTSGADTQYF	TGCGCCAGCAGCTTGGGGGGTCTGACTAGCGGGGCAGATACGCAGTATTTT
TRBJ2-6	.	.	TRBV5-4	CASSLNRLSIGANVLTF	TGTGCCAGCAGCTTGAACAGGTTGAGTATAGGGGCCAACGTCCTGACTTTC
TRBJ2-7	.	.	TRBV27	CASRRETGTEQYF	TGTGCCAGCAGGAGGGAGACAGGCACCGAGCAGTACTTC
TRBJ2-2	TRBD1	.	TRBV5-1	CASSPTGGASGELFF	TGCGCCAGCAGCCCGACAGGGGGCGCCTCCGGGGAGCTGTTTTTT
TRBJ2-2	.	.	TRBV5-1	CASSPTSYANTGELFF	TGCGCCAGCAGCCCCACATCATACGCGAACACCGGGGAGCTGTTTTTT
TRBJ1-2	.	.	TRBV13	CASSLGPARQSNYGYTF	TGTGCCAGCAGCTTAGGCCCCGCACGACAGTCTAACTATGGCTACACCTTC
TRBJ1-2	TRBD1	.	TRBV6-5	CASSPDRDGYGYTF	TGTGCCAGCAGTCCGGACAGGGATGGGTATGGCTACACCTTC
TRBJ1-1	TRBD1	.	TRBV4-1	CASSQDWTGGFYTEAFF	TGCGCCAGCAGCCAAGACTGGACAGGGGGGTTTTACACTGAAGCTTTCTTT
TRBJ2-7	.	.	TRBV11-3	CASSLGQTYEQYF	TGTGCCAGCAGCTTAGGGCAGACTTACGAGCAGTACTTC